This is a list of T cell receptor beta chains from one sample in a study of T cells in localized non-small cell lung cancer. This table comes from immunoSEQ multiplex PCR, and its TCRdb copy is limited to in-frame clones, with some not included. The sample lists approximately 35,000 clones, approximately 90% occurring once. The starting material was peripheral blood, obtained before any cancer treatment. These receptor sequences come from a female donor over 55 with stage I lung adenocarcinoma. CDR3s include the opening cysteine and the closing phenylalanine or tryptophan. D genes are given only for firm matches. Not every row has a clone size; where given, it reads once, few, many or a size class.

J: TRBJ2-5; size: -; V: TRBV7-2; D: TRBD2; DNA: TGTGCCAGCAGCCAAACTAGCGGGGGGCTAGGGCGCCAAGAGACCCAGTACTTC; CDR3: CASSQTSGGLGRQETQYF
J: TRBJ2-3; size: -; V: TRBV5-1; D: -; DNA: TGCGCCAGCAGCTTGAGTGGGGGGAGCACAGATACGCAGTATTTT; CDR3: CASSLSGGSTDTQYF
J: TRBJ2-7; size: -; V: TRBV10-2; D: TRBD2; DNA: TGCGCCAGCAGAACTAGCGGGGGGGCCGAGCAGTACTTC; CDR3: CASRTSGGAEQYF
J: TRBJ2-7; size: -; V: TRBV7-9; D: -; DNA: TGTGCCAGCACCCATTCATCTCTTCGTGACGAGCAGTACTTC; CDR3: CASTHSSLRDEQYF
J: TRBJ1-1; size: -; V: TRBV5-1; D: -; DNA: TGCGCCAGCCAACTATCGACAGGCTCGAACACTGAAGCTTTCTTT; CDR3: CASQLSTGSNTEAFF
J: TRBJ1-1; size: once; V: TRBV6-6; D: -; DNA: TGTGCCAGCAGTTACCCCGGATCGAACACTGAAGCTTTCTTT; CDR3: CASSYPGSNTEAFF
J: TRBJ1-2; size: -; V: TRBV2; D: TRBD1; DNA: TGTGCCAGCAGGAGGACAGGCCGTGGCTACACCTTC; CDR3: CASRRTGRGYTF
J: TRBJ2-5; size: -; V: TRBV7-6; D: TRBD2; DNA: TGTGCCAGCAGCTTAGGGCAGGGGGCTAGCGGGGGAGAGACCCAGTACTTC; CDR3: CASSLGQGASGGETQYF
J: TRBJ2-2; size: -; V: TRBV5-1; D: -; DNA: TGCGCCAGCAGCTTGGAAACGAGCACCGGGGAGCTGTTTTTT; CDR3: CASSLETSTGELFF
J: TRBJ2-6; size: -; V: TRBV6-6; D: -; DNA: TGTGCCAGCAGTTACCTTCGGCAGTCTGGGGCCAACGTCCTGACTTTC; CDR3: CASSYLRQSGANVLTF
J: TRBJ1-5; size: -; V: TRBV7-2; D: -; DNA: TGTGCCAGCAGCTTAAGGACAGATCAGCCCCAGCATTTT; CDR3: CASSLRTDQPQHF
J: TRBJ1-2; size: -; V: TRBV5-5; D: TRBD1; DNA: TGTGCCAGCAGCTTGGATCCGGGACAGGGGGACTATGGCTACACCTTC; CDR3: CASSLDPGQGDYGYTF
J: TRBJ1-1; size: -; V: TRBV18; D: -; DNA: TGTGCCAGCTCACCACTACCCCTTGGTCAGGGAACCAACACTGAAGCTTTCTTT; CDR3: CASSPLPLGQGTNTEAFF
J: TRBJ2-5; size: -; V: TRBV9; D: -; DNA: TGTGCCAGCAGCCGCCAGAGAGAACGAGAGACCCAGTACTTC; CDR3: CASSRQRERETQYF
J: TRBJ1-2; size: -; V: TRBV10-3; D: TRBD1; DNA: TGTGCCATCAGTACCCCGGGACAGGGCGTAGCTACCTTC; CDR3: CAISTPGQGVATF
J: TRBJ2-2; size: -; V: TRBV29-1; D: -; DNA: TGCAGCGTTAGCAACACCGGGGAGCTGTTTTTT; CDR3: CSVSNTGELFF
J: TRBJ2-2; size: -; V: TRBV18; D: -; DNA: TGTGCCAGCTCACCAAGGGACGGAATAAACACCGGGGAGCTGTTTTTT; CDR3: CASSPRDGINTGELFF
J: TRBJ1-2; size: once; V: TRBV18; D: TRBD1; DNA: TGTGCCAGCTCACCCCCCGGACAGGGAAGCTATGGCTACACCTTC; CDR3: CASSPPGQGSYGYTF
J: TRBJ1-1; size: -; V: TRBV18; D: TRBD1; DNA: TGTGCCAGCTCGCTTGGACAGGGAGGGTCCACTGAAGCTTTCTTT; CDR3: CASSLGQGGSTEAFF
J: TRBJ2-1; size: once; V: TRBV7-6; D: -; DNA: TGTGCCAGCAGCTTCCAGGGGCACAATGAGCAGTTCTTC; CDR3: CASSFQGHNEQFF
J: TRBJ2-3; size: -; V: TRBV7-3; D: -; DNA: TGTGCCAGCAGCTTCATCGGCACAGATACGCAGTATTTT; CDR3: CASSFIGTDTQYF
J: TRBJ2-7; size: once; V: TRBV18; D: TRBD1; DNA: TGTGCCAGCTCACGGGACAGCTCCTACGAGCAGTACTTC; CDR3: CASSRDSSYEQYF
J: TRBJ2-5; size: -; V: TRBV6-5; D: -; DNA: TGTGCCAGCAGTTACGGGGGGGCGGGGACCCAGTACTTC; CDR3: CASSYGGAGTQYF
J: TRBJ1-2; size: once; V: TRBV30; D: -; DNA: TGTGCCTGGACCAACTCTGGGGGGGGACTCTATGGCTACACCTTC; CDR3: CAWTNSGGGLYGYTF
J: TRBJ1-5; size: -; V: TRBV6-1; D: -; DNA: TGTGCCAGCAGTGCGCCGGATCAGCCCCAGCATTTT; CDR3: CASSAPDQPQHF
J: TRBJ2-1; size: -; V: TRBV7-8; D: -; DNA: TGTGCCAGCAGCTTAGAAGGAGAGAAGCAGTTCTTC; CDR3: CASSLEGEKQFF
J: TRBJ1-2; size: -; V: TRBV4-3; D: -; DNA: TGCGCCAGCAGCCAAGGGTACGGCTACACCTTC; CDR3: CASSQGYGYTF
J: TRBJ2-3; size: -; V: TRBV27; D: -; DNA: TGTGCCAGCGTCGGCCCCCCCGGGCCAGGGGCTTCAGATACGCAGTATTTT; CDR3: CASVGPPGPGASDTQYF
J: TRBJ2-1; size: -; V: TRBV7-8; D: -; DNA: TGTGCCAGCAGCTTAGAAGGTCGGGGGCTAGAGCTTGAGCAGTTCTTC; CDR3: CASSLEGRGLELEQFF
J: TRBJ1-1; size: -; V: TRBV25-1; D: -; DNA: TGTGCCAGCGCGATGAACACTGAAGCTTTCTTT; CDR3: CASAMNTEAFF
J: TRBJ2-7; size: -; V: TRBV30; D: -; DNA: TGTGCCTGGAGTCAGGGGTCCTACGAGCAGTACTTC; CDR3: CAWSQGSYEQYF
J: TRBJ2-3; size: -; V: TRBV7-3; D: TRBD2; DNA: TGTGCCAGCAGCTTACGCGGGGGGAGCACAGATACGCAGTATTTT; CDR3: CASSLRGGSTDTQYF
J: TRBJ1-2; size: -; V: TRBV6-5; D: -; DNA: TGTGCCAGCAGTGAAGCGGGCTACACCTTC; CDR3: CASSEAGYTF
J: TRBJ2-2; size: -; V: TRBV19; D: -; DNA: TGTGCCAGTAGTAGGAGACGGGACTCCTGGGACACCGGGGAGCTGTTTTTT; CDR3: CASSRRRDSWDTGELFF
J: TRBJ1-1; size: -; V: TRBV19; D: -; DNA: TGTGCCAGTAGCCTATTCAGCAACATCGACACTGAAGCTTTCTTT; CDR3: CASSLFSNIDTEAFF
J: TRBJ2-3; size: -; V: TRBV27; D: TRBD1; DNA: TGTGCCAGCAGGCCCAGGGGGCGAACAGATACGCAGTATTTT; CDR3: CASRPRGRTDTQYF
J: TRBJ2-3; size: -; V: TRBV25-1; D: -; DNA: TGTGCCAGCAGTGACGACAGTCGCGGTTTTCAGACAGATACGCAGTATTTT; CDR3: CASSDDSRGFQTDTQYF
J: TRBJ1-2; size: -; V: TRBV27; D: -; DNA: TGTGCCAGCAGTCCTCAGATTGGAGCCTGGGGCTACACCTTC; CDR3: CASSPQIGAWGYTF
J: TRBJ1-6; size: once; V: TRBV6-6; D: -; DNA: TGTGCCAGCAGTTACGCAGGGGAAGGATCACCCCTCCACTTT; CDR3: CASSYAGEGSPLHF
J: TRBJ2-2; size: -; V: TRBV10-3; D: TRBD1; DNA: TGTGCCATCAGTAAGGGACAGGGCAACACCGGGGAGCTGTTTTTT; CDR3: CAISKGQGNTGELFF
J: TRBJ1-3; size: -; V: TRBV4-3; D: -; DNA: TGCGCCAGCAGCCAAGGTCCAGGGGCTGGAAACACCATATATTTT; CDR3: CASSQGPGAGNTIYF
J: TRBJ1-5; size: once; V: TRBV23-1; D: -; DNA: TGCGCCAGCCCTGCGGGAAGGAGCAATCAGCCCCAGCATTTT; CDR3: CASPAGRSNQPQHF